A few counts support the clone carrying this T cell receptor beta chain. Researchers amplified the TCR beta CDR3 regions from RNA transcripts. The HTBI primer set served for first-round RT-PCR of the TCR CDR3. Each CDR3 protein is one row after TCRdb ran MiXCR on the multiplex PCR reads. The sample contains under 400,000 distinct CDR3 sequences, around a sixth of which appear only once. The CDR3 is made up of 16 amino acids. V dropped 0 bases and J dropped 6; count of bases not matched to a gene: 8. CDR1 DFQATT and CDR2 SNEGSKA come from the germline V gene (reference sequence). This record comes from a study of T cells in Graves' hyperthyroidism and ophthalmopathy. Uncontrolled infection, other autoimmune disease, pregnancy or lactation excluded patients.

The J gene is TRBJ1-5, the V gene TRBV20-1, with 10 nucleotides matching TRBD1. This sequence was found in a woman under 30 with Graves' hyperthyroidism that later progressed to Graves' ophthalmopathy. Sample: blood. The CDR3 loop reads CSARDHPDRGSQPQHF. Here the CDR3 DNA reads TGCAGTGCTAGAGATCACCCGGACAGGGGGAGTCAGCCCCAGCATTTT.